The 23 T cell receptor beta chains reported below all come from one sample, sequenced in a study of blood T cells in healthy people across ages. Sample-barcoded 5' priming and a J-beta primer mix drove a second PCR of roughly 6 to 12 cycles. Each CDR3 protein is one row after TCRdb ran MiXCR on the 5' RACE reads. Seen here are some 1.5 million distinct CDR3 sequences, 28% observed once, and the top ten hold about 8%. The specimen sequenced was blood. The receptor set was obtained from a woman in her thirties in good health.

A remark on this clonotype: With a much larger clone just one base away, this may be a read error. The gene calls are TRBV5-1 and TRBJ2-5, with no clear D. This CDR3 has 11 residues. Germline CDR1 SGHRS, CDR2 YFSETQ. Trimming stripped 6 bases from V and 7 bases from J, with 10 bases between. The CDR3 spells CASTEEGTQYF. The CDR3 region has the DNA TGCGCCAGCACCGAGGAAGGGACCCAGTACTTC.

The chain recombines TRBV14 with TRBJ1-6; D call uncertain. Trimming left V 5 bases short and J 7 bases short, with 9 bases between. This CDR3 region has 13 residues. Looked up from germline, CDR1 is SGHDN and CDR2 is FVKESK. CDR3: CASSNTGNSPLHF. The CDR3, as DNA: TGTGCCAGCAGCAACACCGGGAATTCACCCCTCCACTTT.

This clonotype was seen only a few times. For the CDR3, the DNA is TGTGCCACCAGCAGAGATTTGGTTATGGGTCAGCCCCAGCATTTT. Protein sequence: CATSRDLVMGQPQHF. This chain links TRBV15 with TRBJ1-5; D remains ambiguous. Germline CDR1 reads LNHNV; CDR2 reads YYDKDF (reference sequence). V lost 0 bases to trimming and J lost 6 bases, with 12 bases between them. The CDR3 contains 15 residues.

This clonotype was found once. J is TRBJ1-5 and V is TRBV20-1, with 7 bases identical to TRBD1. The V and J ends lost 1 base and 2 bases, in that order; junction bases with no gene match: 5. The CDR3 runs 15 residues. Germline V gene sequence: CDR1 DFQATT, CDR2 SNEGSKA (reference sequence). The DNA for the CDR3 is TGCAGTGCTAGAGTAGGGGGGACAGGCAATCAGCCCCAGCATTTT. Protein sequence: CSARVGGTGNQPQHF.

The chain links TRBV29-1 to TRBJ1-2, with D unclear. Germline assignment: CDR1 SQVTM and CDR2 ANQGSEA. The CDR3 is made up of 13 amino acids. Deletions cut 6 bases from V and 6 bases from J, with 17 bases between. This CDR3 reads CSVLTPPGDGYTF. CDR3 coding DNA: TGCAGCGTACTGACCCCACCGGGAGATGGCTACACCTTC.

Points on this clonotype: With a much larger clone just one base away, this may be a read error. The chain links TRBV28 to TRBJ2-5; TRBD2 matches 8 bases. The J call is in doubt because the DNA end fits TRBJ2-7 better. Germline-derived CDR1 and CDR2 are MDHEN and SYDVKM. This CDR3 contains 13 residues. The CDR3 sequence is CASSAGGAGEQYV. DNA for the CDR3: TGTGCCAGCAGCGCGGGGGGCGCAGGCGAGCAGTACGTC.

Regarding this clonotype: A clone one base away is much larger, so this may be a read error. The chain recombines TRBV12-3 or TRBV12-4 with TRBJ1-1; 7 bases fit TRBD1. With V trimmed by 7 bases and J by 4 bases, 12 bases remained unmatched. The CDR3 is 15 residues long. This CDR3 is CASIVTGIWSTEAFF. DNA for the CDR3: TGTGCCAGCATTGTGACAGGGATTTGGAGCACTGAAGCTTTCTTT.

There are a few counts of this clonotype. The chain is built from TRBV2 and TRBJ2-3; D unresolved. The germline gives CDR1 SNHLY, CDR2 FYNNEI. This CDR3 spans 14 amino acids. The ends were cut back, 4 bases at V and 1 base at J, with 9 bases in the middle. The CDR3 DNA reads TGTGCCAGCAGTGTCCTCCTACGCACAGATACGCAGTATTTT. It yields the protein CASSVLLRTDTQYF.

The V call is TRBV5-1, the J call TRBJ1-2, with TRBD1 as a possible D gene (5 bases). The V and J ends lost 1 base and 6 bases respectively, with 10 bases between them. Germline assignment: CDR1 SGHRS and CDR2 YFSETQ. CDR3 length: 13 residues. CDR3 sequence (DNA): TGCGCCAGCAGCTTGTGGGGCCAGGATGGCTACACCTTC. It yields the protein CASSLWGQDGYTF.

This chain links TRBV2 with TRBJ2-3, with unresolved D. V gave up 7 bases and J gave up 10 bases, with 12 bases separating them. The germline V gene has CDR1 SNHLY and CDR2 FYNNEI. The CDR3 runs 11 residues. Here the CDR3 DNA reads TGTGCCAGCACAGGCCGGGTAGCGCAGTATTTT. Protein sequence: CASTGRVAQYF.

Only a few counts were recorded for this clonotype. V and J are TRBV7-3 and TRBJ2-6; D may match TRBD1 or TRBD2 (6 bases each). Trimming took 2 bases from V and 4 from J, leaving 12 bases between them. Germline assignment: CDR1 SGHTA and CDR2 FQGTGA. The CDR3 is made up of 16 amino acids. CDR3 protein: CASSLGGGMGANVLTF. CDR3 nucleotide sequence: TGTGCCAGCAGCTTAGGAGGGGGAATGGGGGCCAACGTCCTGACTTTC.

The CDR3 protein is CASRLARGADTQYF. CDR3 coding DNA: TGTGCCAGCCGGCTAGCGAGGGGTGCAGATACGCAGTATTTT. The chain joins TRBV2 to TRBJ2-3; tentatively, D is TRBD2 (6 bases). Germline CDR1 reads SNHLY; CDR2 reads FYNNEI. Trimming took off 8 bases at V and 4 bases at J, with 16 bases between the two ends. The CDR3 has 14 amino acids.

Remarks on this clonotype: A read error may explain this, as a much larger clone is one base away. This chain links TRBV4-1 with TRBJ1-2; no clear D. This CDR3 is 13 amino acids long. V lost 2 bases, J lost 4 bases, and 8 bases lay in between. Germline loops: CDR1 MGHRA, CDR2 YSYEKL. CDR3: CASSQNEGYGYTF. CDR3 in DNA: TGCGCCAGCAGCCAAAATGAGGGCTATGGCTACACCTTC.

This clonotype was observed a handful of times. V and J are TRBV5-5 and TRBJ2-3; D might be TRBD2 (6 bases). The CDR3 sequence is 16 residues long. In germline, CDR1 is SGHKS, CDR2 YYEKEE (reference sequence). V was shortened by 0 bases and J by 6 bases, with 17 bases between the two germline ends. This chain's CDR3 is CASSLVGSGGVDTQYF. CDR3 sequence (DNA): TGTGCCAGCAGCTTGGTGGGCAGTGGCGGGGTTGATACGCAGTATTTT.

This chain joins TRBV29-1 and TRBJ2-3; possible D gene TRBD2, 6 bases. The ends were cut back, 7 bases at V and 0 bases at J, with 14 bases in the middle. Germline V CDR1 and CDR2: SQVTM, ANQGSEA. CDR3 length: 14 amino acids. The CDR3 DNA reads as TGCAGCGGTCGGGGGATGGCGAGCACAGATACGCAGTATTTT. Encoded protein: CSGRGMASTDTQYF.

The CDR3 here is CASSKNNPSTDTQYF. The CDR3 DNA is TGTGCCAGCAGCAAAAACAACCCTAGCACAGATACGCAGTATTTT. The J gene is TRBJ2-3, the V gene TRBV9; D unclear. Germline CDR1 and CDR2: SGDLS and YYNGEE. The CDR3 totals 15 residues. Trimming shortened V by 4 bases and J by 0 bases, and 12 bases separated the two germline ends.

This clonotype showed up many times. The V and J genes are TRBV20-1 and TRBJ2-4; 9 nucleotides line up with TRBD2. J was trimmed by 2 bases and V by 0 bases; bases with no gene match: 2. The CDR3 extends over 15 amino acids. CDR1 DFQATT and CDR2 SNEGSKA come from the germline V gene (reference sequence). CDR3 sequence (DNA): TGCAGTGCTAGAGAGCTAGCGGGAACCAAAAACATTCAGTACTTC. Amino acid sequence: CSARELAGTKNIQYF.

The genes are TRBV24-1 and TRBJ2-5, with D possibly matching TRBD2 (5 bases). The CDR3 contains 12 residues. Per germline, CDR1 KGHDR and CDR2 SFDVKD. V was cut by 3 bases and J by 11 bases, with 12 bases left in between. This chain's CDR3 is CATSDLGNEQYF. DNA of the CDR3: TGTGCCACCAGTGATCTCGGGAATGAGCAGTACTTC.

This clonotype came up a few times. CDR3 nucleotides: TGTGCCAGTAGTATCGGCACAGGCACCTTTTACGAGCAGTACTTC. Protein: CASSIGTGTFYEQYF. The chain combines TRBV19 with TRBJ2-7, with D perhaps TRBD1 (5 bases). V was clipped by 3 bases and J by 4 bases, with 16 bases between them. Germline V gives CDR1 LNHDA, CDR2 SQIVND (reference sequence). The CDR3 contains 15 residues.

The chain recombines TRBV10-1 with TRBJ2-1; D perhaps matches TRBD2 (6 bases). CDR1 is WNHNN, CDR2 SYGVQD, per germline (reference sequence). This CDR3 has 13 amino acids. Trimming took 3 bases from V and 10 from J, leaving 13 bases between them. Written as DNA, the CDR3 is TGCGCCAGCAGTGACCTCCAGCGGGCCGAGCAGTTCTTC. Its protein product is CASSDLQRAEQFF.

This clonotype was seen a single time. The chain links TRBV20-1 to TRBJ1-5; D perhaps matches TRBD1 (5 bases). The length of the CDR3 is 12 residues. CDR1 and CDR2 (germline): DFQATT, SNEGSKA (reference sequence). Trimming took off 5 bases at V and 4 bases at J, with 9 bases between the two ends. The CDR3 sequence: CSAPDTNQPQHF. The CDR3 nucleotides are TGCAGTGCTCCGGACACTAATCAGCCCCAGCATTTT.

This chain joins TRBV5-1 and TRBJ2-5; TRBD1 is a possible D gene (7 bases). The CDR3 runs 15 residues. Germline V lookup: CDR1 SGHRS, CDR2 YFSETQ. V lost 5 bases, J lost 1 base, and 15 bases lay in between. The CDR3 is CASSFQGGPQETQYF. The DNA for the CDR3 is TGCGCCAGCAGTTTCCAGGGGGGTCCCCAAGAGACCCAGTACTTC.

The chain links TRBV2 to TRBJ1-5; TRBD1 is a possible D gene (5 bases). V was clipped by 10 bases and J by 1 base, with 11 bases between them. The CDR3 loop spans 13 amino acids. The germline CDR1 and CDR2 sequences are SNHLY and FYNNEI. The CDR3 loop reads CATGGRSNQPQHF. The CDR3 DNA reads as TGTGCCACCGGGGGAAGGAGCAATCAGCCCCAGCATTTT.